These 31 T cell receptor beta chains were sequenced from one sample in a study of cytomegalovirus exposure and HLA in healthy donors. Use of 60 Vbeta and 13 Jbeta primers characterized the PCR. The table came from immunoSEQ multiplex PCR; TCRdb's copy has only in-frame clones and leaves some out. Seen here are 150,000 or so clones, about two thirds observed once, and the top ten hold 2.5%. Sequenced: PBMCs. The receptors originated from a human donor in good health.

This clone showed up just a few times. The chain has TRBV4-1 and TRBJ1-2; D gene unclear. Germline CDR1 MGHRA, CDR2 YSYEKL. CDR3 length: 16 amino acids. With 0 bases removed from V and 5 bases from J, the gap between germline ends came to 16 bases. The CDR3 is CASSQDGRDLVYGYTF. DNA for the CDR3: TGCGCCAGCAGCCAAGATGGGAGGGATCTGGTTTATGGCTACACCTTC.

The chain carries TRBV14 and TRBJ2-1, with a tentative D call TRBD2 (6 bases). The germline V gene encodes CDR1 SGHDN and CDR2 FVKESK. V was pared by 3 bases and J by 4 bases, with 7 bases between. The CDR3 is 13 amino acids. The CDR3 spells CASSQGGYNEQFF. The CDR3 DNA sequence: TGTGCCAGCAGCCAGGGGGGTTACAATGAGCAGTTCTTC.

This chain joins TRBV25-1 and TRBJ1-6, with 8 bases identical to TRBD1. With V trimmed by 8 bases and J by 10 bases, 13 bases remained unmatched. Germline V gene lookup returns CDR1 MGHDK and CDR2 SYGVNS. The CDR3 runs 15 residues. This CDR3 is CASGQGQPVGSPLHF. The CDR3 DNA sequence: TGTGCCAGCGGACAGGGACAGCCCGTTGGGTCACCCCTCCACTTT.

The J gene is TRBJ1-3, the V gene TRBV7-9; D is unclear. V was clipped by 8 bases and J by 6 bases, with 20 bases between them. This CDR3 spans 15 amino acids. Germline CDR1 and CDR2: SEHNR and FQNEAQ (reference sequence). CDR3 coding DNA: TGTGCCAGCGGACTTTTTAGGGAAGGTGCAAACACCATATATTTT. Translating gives CASGLFREGANTIYF.

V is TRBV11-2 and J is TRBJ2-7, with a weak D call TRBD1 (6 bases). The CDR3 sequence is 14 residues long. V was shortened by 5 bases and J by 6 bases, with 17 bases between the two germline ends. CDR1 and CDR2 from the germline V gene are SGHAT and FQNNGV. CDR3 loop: CASSAQGFSVEQYF. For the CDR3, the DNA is TGTGCCAGCAGCGCCCAGGGGTTTTCGGTCGAGCAGTACTTC.

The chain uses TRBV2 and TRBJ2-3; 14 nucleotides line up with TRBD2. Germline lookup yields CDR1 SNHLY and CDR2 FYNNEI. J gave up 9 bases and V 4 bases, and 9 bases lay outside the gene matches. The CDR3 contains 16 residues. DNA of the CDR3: TGTGCCAGCAGTGTAGGGACTAGCGGGGGATTGGAGACGCAGTATTTT. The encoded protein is CASSVGTSGGLETQYF.

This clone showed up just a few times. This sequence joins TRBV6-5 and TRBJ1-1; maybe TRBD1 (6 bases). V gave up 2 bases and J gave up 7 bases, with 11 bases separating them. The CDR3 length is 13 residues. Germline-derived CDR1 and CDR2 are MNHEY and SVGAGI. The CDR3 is CASSYKGGGEAFF. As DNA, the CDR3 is TGTGCCAGCAGTTACAAAGGGGGGGGTGAAGCTTTCTTT.

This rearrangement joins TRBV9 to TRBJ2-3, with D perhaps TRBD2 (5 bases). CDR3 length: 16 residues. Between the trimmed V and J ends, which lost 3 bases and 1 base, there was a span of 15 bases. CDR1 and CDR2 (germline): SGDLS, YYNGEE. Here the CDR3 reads CASSALGGDGTDTQYF. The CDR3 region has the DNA TGTGCCAGCAGCGCCCTAGGAGGTGACGGCACAGATACGCAGTATTTT. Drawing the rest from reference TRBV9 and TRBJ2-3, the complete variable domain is DSGVTQTPKHLITATGQRVTLRCSPRSGDLSVYWYQQSLDQGLQFLIQYYNGEERAKGNILERFSAQQFPDLHSELNLSSLELGDSALYFCASSALGGDGTDTQYFGPGTRLTVL.

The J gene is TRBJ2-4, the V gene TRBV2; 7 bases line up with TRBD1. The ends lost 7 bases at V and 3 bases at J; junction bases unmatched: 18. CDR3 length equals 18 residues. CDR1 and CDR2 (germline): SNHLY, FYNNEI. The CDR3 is CASNGQAAESENKNIQYF. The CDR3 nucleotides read TGTGCCAGCAACGGACAGGCCGCCGAGTCCGAAAACAAAAACATTCAGTACTTC.

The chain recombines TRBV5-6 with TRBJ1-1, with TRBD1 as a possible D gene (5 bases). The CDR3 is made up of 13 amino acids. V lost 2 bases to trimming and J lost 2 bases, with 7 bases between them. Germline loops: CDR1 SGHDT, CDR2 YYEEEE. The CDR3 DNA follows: TGTGCCAGCAGCTTAGGGGTAAACACTGAAGCTTTCTTT. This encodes CASSLGVNTEAFF.

CDR3 sequence: CASSPSGTHGDTQYF. The CDR3 coding sequence is TGTGCCAGCAGCCCGAGCGGGACCCACGGAGATACGCAGTATTTT. The chain couples TRBV7-3 to TRBJ2-3, with 7 bases matching TRBD2. V was clipped by 5 bases and J by 5 bases; unmatched bases: 10. The germline gives CDR1 SGHTA, CDR2 FQGTGA. The CDR3 covers 15 residues.

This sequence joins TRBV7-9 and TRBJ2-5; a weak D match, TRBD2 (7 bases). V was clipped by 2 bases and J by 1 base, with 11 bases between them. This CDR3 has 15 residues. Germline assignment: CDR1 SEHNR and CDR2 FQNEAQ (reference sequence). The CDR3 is CASSLRGGAQETQYF. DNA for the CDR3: TGTGCCAGCAGCTTAAGGGGGGGCGCCCAAGAGACCCAGTACTTC.

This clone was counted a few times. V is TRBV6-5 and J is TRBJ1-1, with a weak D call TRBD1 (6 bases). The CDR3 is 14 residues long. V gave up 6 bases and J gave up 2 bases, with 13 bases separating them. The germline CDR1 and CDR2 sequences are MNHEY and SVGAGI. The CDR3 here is CASRLGTTNTEAFF. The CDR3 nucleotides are TGTGCCAGCAGATTGGGGACAACCAACACTGAAGCTTTCTTT.

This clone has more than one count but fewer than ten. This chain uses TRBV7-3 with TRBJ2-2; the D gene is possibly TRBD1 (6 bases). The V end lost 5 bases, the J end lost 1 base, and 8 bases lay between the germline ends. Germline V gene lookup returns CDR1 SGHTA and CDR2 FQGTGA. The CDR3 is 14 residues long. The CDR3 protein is CASSTTGNTGELFF. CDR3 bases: TGTGCCAGCAGCACGACAGGGAACACCGGGGAGCTGTTTTTT.

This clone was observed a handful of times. CDR3 protein: CASRPGWMDNSPLHF. For the CDR3, the DNA is TGCGCCAGCAGGCCAGGGTGGATGGATAATTCACCCCTCCACTTT. The chain is built from TRBV4-1 and TRBJ1-6; a possible D gene is TRBD1 (5 bases). There are 15 residues in the CDR3. The germline V and J ends were trimmed by 6 bases and 5 bases, with 14 bases remaining between them. CDR1 is MGHRA and CDR2 is YSYEKL in the germline V gene.

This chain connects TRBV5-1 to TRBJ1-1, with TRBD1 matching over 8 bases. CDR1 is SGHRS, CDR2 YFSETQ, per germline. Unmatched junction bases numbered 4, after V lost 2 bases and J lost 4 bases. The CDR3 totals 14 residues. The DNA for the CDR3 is TGCGCCAGCAGCTTACGGACAGGGTTCACTGAAGCTTTCTTT. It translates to CASSLRTGFTEAFF.

In DNA form, the CDR3 reads TGTGCCAGCAGTGATGGCGGGGGCACAGATACGCAGTATTTT. It codes for CASSDGGGTDTQYF. The V gene is TRBV6-1, the J gene TRBJ2-3; TRBD2 might be the D (6 bases). This CDR3 region has 14 residues. The germline V gene encodes CDR1 MNHNS and CDR2 SASEGT. The V end lost 3 bases, the J end lost 1 base, and 8 bases lay between the germline ends.

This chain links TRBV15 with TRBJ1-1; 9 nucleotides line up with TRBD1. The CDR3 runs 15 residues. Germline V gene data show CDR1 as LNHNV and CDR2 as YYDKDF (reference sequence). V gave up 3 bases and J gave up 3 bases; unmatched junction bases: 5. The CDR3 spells CATSRGTGWDTEAFF. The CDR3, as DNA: TGTGCCACCAGCAGGGGGACAGGGTGGGACACTGAAGCTTTCTTT.

In DNA form, the CDR3 reads TGTGCCAGCAGTGCCGGGACAGGGCAATACGAGCAGTACTTC. This encodes CASSAGTGQYEQYF. This rearrangement joins TRBV2 to TRBJ2-7, with 9 bases matching TRBD1. Germline lookup yields CDR1 SNHLY and CDR2 FYNNEI. The CDR3 extends over 14 amino acids. V lost 4 bases and J lost 4; bases outside the gene matches: 5.

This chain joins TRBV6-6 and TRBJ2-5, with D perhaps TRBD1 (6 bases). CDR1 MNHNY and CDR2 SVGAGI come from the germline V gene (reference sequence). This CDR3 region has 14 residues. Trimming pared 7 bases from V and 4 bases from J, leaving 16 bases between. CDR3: CASTDTGLGETQYF. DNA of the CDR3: TGTGCCAGCACCGACACAGGGTTAGGAGAGACCCAGTACTTC.

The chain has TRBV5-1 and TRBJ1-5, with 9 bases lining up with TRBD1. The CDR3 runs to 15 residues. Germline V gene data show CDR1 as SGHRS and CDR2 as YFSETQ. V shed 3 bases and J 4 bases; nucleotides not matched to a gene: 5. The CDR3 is CASSSDGQGNQPQHF. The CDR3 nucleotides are TGCGCCAGCAGCTCCGACGGACAGGGGAATCAGCCCCAGCATTTT.

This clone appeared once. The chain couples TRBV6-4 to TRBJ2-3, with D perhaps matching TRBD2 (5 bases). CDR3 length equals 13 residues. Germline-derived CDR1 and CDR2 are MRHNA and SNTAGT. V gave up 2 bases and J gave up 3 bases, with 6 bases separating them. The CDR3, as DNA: TGTGCCAGCAGTGACGAGGGTACAGATACGCAGTATTTT. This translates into CASSDEGTDTQYF.

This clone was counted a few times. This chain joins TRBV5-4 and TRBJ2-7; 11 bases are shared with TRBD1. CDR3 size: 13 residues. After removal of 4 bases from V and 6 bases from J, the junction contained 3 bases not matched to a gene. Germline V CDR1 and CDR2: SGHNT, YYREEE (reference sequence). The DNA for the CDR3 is TGTGCCAGCAGCCCCGGGACAGGGGGCGAGCAGTACTTC. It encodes CASSPGTGGEQYF.

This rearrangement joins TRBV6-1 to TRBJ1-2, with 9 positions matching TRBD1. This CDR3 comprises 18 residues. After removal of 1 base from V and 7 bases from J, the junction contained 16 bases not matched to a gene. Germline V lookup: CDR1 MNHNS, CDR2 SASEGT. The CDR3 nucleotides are TGTGCCAGCAGTGAAGGGACCGGGACAGGGTATGGTTCTCGTGGCTACACCTTC. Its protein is CASSEGTGTGYGSRGYTF.

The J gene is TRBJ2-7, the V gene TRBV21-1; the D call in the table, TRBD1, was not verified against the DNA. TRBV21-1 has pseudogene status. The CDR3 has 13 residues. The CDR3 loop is CASSTGATYEQYF. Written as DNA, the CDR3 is TGTGCCAGCAGCACTGGGGCGACCTACGAGCAGTACTTC.

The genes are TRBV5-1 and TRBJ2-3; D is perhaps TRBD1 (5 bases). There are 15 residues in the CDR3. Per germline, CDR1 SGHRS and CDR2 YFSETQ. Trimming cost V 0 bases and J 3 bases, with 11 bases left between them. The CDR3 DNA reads TGCGCCAGCAGCTTGGCCGGCAGGACAACAGATACGCAGTATTTT. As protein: CASSLAGRTTDTQYF.

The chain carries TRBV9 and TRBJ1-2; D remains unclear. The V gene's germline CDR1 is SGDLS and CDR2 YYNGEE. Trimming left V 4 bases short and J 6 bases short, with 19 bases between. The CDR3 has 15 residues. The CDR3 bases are TGTGCCAGCAGCTCTATGCCGGGATTCCGGCATGGCTACACCTTC. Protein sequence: CASSSMPGFRHGYTF.

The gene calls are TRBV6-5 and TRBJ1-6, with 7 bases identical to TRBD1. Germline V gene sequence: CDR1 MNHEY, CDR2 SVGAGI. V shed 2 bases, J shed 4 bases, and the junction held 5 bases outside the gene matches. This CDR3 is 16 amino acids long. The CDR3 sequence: CASSYKPGQYNSPLHF. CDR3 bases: TGTGCCAGCAGTTACAAACCGGGACAGTATAATTCACCCCTCCACTTT.

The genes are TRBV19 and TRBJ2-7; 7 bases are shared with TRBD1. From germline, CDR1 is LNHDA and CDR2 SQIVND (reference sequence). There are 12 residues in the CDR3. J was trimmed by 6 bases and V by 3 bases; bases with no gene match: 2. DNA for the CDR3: TGTGCCAGTAGTATGGACAGGCTCGAGCAGTACTTC. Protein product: CASSMDRLEQYF.

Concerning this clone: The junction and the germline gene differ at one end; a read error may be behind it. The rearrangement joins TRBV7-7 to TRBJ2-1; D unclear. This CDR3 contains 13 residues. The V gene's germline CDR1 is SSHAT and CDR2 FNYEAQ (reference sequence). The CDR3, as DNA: TGTGCTAGCAGCCCAGAGGTCTACAATGAGCAGTTCTTC. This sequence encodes CASSPEVYNEQFF.

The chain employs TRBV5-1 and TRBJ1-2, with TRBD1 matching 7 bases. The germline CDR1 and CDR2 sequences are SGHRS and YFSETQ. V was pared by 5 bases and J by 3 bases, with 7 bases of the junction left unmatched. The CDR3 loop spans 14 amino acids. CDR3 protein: CASRDGQGDYGYTF. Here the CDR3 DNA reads TGCGCCAGCAGGGATGGGCAGGGGGACTATGGCTACACCTTC.